In its sample, the clone carrying this T cell receptor (beta chain) is medium-sized. No antigen is known for it. Each TCR cDNA molecule carried a unique molecular identifier. MiXCR, run by TCRdb on the 5' RACE reads, gives a single entry per CDR3 protein. Among some 9,300 distinct CDR3 sequences listed, roughly half were seen once. Sample time point: sample taken at primary tumor resection. Germline V CDR1 and CDR2: DFQATT, SNEGSKA (reference sequence). There are 9 residues in the CDR3. This entry is derived from a study of spatial heterogeneity in lung cancer. Study results and caveats: Counts that tracked tumor mutation counts were those of expanded intratumoral alpha and beta TCRs. Tracking of ubiquitous and regional nonsynonymous mutations by counts of ubiquitous and regional expanded TCRs, respectively, was seen.

The chain joins TRBV20-1 to TRBJ1-1, with D hard to call. This clonotype was obtained from a female donor with early-stage non-small cell lung cancer. This specimen was lung tumor tissue, taken at surgery. CDR3 nucleotides: TGCAGGCTGAACACTGAAGCTTTCTTT. Its translation: CRLNTEAFF.